This section outlines one TCR beta chain sequence together with its context. The target antigen is unknown. This sample was taken from a study of cytomegalovirus exposure and HLA in healthy donors. Study-wide points: Later genetic work tied a missense DCLRE1C variant to beta-chain V and J trimming. TCR beta chains associated with HLA were, in a later analysis, more clonally expanded than equally common others. The analysis excluded some indistinguishable V segments, including TRBV6-2 and TRBV6-3.

Primers for the PCR totalled 60 Vbeta and 13 Jbeta. Produced via immunoSEQ multiplex PCR; TCRdb's table is partial and in-frame only. The sample includes fewer than 200,000 clones. Germline V gene data show CDR1 as GTSNPN and CDR2 as SVGIG (reference sequence). The length of the CDR3 is 12 residues. Trimming pared 0 bases from V and 8 bases from J, leaving 8 bases between. This receptor was taken from a young man in good health and CMV-seronegative. The sample comprised PBMCs. This chain joins TRBV30 and TRBJ1-3, with a possible D match to TRBD1 (5 bases). As DNA, the CDR3 is TGTGCCTGGAGTGTACAAGGGGACACCATATATTTT. It translates to CAWSVQGDTIYF.